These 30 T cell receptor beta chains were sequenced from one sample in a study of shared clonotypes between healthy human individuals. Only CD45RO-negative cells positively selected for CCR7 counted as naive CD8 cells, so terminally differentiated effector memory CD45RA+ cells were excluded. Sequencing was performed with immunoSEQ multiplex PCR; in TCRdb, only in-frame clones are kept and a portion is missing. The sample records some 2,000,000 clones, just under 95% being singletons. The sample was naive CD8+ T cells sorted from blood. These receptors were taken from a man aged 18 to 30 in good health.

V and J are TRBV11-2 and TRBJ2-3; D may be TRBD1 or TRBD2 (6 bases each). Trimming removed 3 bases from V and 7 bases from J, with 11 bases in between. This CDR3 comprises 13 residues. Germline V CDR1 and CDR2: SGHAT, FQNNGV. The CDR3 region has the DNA TGTGCCAGCAGCTTGGGGGGCAAGAATACGCAGTATTTT. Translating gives CASSLGGKNTQYF.

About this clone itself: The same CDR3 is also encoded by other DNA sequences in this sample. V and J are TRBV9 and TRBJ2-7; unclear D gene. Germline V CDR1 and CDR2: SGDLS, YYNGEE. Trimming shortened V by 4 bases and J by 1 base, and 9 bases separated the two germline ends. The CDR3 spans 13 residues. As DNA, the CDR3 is TGTGCCAGCAGCCCCCCTCATTCCTACGAGCAGTACTTC. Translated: CASSPPHSYEQYF.

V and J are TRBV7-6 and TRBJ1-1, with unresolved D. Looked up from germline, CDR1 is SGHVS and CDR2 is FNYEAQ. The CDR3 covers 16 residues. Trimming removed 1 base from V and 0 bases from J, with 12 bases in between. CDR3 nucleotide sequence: TGTGCCAGCAGCTTAGTTCGAGGACGCATGAACACTGAAGCTTTCTTT. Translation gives CASSLVRGRMNTEAFF.

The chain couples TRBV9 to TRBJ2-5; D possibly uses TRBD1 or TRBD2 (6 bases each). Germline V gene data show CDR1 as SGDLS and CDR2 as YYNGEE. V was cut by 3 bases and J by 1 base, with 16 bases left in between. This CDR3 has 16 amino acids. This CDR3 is CASSAILGGSQETQYF. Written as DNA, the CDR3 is TGTGCCAGCAGCGCGATCCTGGGGGGCAGCCAAGAGACCCAGTACTTC.

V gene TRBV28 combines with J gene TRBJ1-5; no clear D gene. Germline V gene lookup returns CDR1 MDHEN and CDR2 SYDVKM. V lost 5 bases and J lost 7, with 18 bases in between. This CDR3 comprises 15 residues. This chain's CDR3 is CASSPRTGLEQPQHF. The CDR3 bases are TGTGCCAGCAGTCCCCGGACCGGGCTGGAGCAGCCCCAGCATTTT.

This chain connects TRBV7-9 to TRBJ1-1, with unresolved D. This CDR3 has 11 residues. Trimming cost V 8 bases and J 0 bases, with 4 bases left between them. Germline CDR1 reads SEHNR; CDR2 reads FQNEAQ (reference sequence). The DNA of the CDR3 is TGTGCCAGCGGAGTGAACACTGAAGCTTTCTTT. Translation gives CASGVNTEAFF.

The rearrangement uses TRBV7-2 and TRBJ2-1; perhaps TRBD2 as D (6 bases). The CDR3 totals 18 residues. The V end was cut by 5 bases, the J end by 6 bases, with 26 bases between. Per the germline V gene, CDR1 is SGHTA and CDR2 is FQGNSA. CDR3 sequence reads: CASSPPRGLAPGPNEQFF. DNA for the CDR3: TGTGCCAGCAGCCCCCCTAGGGGTCTAGCGCCCGGGCCCAATGAGCAGTTCTTC.

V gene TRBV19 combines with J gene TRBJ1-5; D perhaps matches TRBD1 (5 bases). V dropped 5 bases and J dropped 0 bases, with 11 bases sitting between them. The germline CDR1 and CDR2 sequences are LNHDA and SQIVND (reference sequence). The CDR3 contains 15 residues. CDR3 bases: TGTGCCAGTAGTGCGGCAGGGATTAGCAATCAGCCCCAGCATTTT. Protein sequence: CASSAAGISNQPQHF.

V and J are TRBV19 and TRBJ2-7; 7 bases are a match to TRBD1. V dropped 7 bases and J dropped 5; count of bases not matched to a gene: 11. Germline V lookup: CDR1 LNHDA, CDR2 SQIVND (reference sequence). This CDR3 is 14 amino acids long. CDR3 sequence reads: CASKFDREIDEQYF. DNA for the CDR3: TGTGCCAGTAAATTCGACAGGGAAATCGACGAGCAGTACTTC.

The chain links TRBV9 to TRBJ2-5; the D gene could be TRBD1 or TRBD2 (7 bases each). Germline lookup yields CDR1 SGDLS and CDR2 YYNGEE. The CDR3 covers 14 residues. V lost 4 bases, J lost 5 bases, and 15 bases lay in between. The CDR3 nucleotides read TGTGCCAGCAGCCCCTGGGGAGGGGGCGAGACCCAGTACTTC. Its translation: CASSPWGGGETQYF.

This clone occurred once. Here the CDR3 reads CASTGGQATEAFF. CDR3 DNA: TGTGCCAGCACTGGGGGTCAGGCCACTGAAGCTTTCTTT. V is TRBV6-6 and J is TRBJ1-1; tentatively, D is TRBD1 (5 bases). Looked up from germline, CDR1 is MNHNY and CDR2 is SVGAGI (reference sequence). The CDR3 spans 13 residues. V lost 7 bases and J lost 4, with 13 bases in between.

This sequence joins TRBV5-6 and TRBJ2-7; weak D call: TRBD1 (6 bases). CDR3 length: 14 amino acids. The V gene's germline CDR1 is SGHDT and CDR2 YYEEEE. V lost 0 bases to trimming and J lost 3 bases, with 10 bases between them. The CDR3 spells CASSLEGRGYEQYF. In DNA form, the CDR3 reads TGTGCCAGCAGCTTGGAGGGCAGGGGCTACGAGCAGTACTTC.

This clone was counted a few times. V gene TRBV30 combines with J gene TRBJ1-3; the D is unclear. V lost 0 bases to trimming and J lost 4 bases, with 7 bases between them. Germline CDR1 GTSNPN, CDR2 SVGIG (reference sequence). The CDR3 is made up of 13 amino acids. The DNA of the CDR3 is TGTGCCTGGAGTGTAATCGCGGGAAACACCATATATTTT. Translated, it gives CAWSVIAGNTIYF.

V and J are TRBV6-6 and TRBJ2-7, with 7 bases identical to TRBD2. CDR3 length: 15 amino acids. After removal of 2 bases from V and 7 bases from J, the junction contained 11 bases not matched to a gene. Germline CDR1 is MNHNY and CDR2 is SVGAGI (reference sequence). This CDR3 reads CASSYGPSGFEEQYF. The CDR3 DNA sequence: TGTGCCAGCAGTTACGGTCCTAGCGGCTTTGAGGAGCAGTACTTC.

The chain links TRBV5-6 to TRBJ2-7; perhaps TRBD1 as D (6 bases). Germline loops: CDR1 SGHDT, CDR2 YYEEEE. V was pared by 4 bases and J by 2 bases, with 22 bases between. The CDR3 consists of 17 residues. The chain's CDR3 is CASSRAPTAGDPYEQYF. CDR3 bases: TGTGCCAGCAGCCGGGCTCCCACGGCAGGGGATCCCTACGAGCAGTACTTC.

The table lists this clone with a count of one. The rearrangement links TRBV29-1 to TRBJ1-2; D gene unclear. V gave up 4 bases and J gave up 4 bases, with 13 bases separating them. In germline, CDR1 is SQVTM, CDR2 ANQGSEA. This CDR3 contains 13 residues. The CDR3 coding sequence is TGCAGCGTTGTTCAGGATTGGAGCTATGGCTACACCTTC. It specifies CSVVQDWSYGYTF.

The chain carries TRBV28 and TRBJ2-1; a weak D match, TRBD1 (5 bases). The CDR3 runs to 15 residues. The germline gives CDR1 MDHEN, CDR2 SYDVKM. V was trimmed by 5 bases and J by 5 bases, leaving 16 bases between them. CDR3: CASSGTKGPHNEQFF. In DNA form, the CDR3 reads TGTGCCAGCAGTGGAACGAAGGGGCCCCACAATGAGCAGTTCTTC. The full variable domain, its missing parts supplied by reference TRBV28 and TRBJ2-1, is DVKVTQSSRYLVKRTGEKVFLECVQDMDHENMFWYRQDPGLGLRLIYFSYDVKMKEKGDIPEGYSVSREKKERFSLILESASTNQTSMYLCASSGTKGPHNEQFFGPGTRLTVL.

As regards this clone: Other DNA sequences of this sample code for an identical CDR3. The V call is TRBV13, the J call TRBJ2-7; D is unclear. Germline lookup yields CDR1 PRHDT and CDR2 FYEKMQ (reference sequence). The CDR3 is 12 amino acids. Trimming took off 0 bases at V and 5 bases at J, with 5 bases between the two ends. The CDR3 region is CASSLGGNEQYF. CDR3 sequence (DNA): TGTGCCAGCAGCTTAGGCGGCAACGAGCAGTACTTC.

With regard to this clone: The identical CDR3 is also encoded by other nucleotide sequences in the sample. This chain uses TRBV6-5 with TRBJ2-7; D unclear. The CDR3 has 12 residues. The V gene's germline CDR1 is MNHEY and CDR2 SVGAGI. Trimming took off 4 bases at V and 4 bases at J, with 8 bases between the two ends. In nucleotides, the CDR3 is TGTGCCAGCAGTTCCGGCCTTTACGAGCAGTACTTC. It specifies CASSSGLYEQYF.

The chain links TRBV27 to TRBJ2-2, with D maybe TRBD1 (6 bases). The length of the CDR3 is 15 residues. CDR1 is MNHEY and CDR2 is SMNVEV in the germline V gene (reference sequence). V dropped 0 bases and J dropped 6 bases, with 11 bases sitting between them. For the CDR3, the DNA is TGTGCCAGCAGTTTATCGCACGAGGGGGCCGGGGAGCTGTTTTTT. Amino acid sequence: CASSLSHEGAGELFF.

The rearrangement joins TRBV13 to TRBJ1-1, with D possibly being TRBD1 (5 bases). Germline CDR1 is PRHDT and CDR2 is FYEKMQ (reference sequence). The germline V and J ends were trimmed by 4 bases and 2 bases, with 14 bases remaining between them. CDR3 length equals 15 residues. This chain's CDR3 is CASSSTDRGNTEAFF. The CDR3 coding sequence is TGTGCCAGCAGCTCAACAGACCGGGGCAACACTGAAGCTTTCTTT. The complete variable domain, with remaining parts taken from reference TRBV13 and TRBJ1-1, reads AAGVIQSPRHLIKEKRETATLKCYPIPRHDTVYWYQQGPGQDPQFLISFYEKMQSDKGSIPDRFSAQQFSDYHSELNMSSLELGDSALYFCASSSTDRGNTEAFFGQGTRLTVV.

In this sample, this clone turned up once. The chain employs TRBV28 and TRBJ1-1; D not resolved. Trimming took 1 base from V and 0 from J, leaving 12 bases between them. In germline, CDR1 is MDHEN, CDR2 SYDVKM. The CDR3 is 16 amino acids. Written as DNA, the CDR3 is TGTGCCAGCAGTTTATCTCCCGCTCAGTTGAACACTGAAGCTTTCTTT. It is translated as CASSLSPAQLNTEAFF.

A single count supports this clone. The CDR3 reads CASSEPLTHGGSYEQYF. The CDR3 DNA follows: TGCGCCAGCAGTGAGCCGCTGACCCACGGGGGCTCCTACGAGCAGTACTTC. The chain carries TRBV10-2 and TRBJ2-7, with D perhaps TRBD2 (6 bases). This CDR3 is built from 17 residues. V was trimmed by 2 bases and J by 0 bases, leaving 17 bases between them. Germline V gene sequence: CDR1 WSHSY, CDR2 SAAADI.

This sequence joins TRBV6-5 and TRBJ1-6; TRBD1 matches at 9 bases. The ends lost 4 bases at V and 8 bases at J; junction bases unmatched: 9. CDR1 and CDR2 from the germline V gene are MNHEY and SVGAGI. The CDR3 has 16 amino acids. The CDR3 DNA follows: TGTGCCAGCAGTTTCATCGACAGGGGGTATGATTCACCCCTCCACTTT. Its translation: CASSFIDRGYDSPLHF.

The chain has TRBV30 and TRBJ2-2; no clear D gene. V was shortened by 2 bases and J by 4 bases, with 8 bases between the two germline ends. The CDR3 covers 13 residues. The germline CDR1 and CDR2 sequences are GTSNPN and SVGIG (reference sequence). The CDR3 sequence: CAWSQLITGELFF. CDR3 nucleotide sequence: TGTGCCTGGAGTCAACTAATCACCGGGGAGCTGTTTTTT.

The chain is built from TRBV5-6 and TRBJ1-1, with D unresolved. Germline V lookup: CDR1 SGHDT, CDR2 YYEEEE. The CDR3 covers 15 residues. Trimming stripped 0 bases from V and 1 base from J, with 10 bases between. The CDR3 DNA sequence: TGTGCCAGCAGCTTGGAGTTGGCGGGGAACACTGAAGCTTTCTTT. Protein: CASSLELAGNTEAFF. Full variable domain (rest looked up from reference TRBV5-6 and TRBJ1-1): DAGVTQSPTHLIKTRGQQVTLRCSPKSGHDTVSWYQQALGQGPQFIFQYYEEEERQRGNFPDRFSGHQFPNYSSELNVNALLLGDSALYLCASSLELAGNTEAFFGQGTRLTVV.

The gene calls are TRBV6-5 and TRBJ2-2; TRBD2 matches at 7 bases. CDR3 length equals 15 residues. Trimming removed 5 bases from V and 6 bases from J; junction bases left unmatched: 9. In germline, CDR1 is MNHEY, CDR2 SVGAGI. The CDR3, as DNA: TGTGCCAGCAGTCCCTGGACTAGTTTCCCCGGGGAGCTGTTTTTT. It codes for CASSPWTSFPGELFF.

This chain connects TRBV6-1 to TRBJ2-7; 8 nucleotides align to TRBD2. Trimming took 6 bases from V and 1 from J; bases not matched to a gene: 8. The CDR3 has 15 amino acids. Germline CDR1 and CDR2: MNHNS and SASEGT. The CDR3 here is CASSSPGLGSYEQYF. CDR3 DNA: TGTGCCAGCAGCTCTCCGGGACTAGGGTCCTACGAGCAGTACTTC.

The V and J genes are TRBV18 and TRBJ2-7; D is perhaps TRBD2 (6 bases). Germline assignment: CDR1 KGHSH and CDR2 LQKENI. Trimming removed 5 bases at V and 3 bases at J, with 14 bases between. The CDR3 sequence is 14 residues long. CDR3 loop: CASSSREVDYEQYF. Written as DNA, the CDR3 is TGTGCCAGCTCATCCAGGGAGGTTGACTACGAGCAGTACTTC.

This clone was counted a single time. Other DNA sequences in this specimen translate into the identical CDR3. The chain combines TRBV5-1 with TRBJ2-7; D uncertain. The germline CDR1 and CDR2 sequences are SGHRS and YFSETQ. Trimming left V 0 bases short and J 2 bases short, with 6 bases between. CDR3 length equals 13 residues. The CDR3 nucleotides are TGCGCCAGCAGCTTGGTTGCGACCTACGAGCAGTACTTC. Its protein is CASSLVATYEQYF.